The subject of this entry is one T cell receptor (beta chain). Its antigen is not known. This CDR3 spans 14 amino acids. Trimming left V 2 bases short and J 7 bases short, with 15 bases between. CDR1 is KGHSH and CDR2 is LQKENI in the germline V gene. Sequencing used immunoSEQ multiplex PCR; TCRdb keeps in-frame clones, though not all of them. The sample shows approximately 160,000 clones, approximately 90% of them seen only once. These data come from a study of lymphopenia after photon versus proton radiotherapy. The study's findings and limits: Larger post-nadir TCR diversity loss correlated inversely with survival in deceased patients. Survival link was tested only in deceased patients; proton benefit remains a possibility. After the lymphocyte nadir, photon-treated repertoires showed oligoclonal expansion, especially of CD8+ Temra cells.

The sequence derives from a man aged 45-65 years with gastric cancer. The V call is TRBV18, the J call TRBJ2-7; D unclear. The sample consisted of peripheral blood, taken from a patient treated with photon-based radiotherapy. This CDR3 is CASSPGLSQPEQYF. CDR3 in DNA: TGTGCCAGCTCACCAGGGCTTTCCCAACCAGAGCAGTACTTC.